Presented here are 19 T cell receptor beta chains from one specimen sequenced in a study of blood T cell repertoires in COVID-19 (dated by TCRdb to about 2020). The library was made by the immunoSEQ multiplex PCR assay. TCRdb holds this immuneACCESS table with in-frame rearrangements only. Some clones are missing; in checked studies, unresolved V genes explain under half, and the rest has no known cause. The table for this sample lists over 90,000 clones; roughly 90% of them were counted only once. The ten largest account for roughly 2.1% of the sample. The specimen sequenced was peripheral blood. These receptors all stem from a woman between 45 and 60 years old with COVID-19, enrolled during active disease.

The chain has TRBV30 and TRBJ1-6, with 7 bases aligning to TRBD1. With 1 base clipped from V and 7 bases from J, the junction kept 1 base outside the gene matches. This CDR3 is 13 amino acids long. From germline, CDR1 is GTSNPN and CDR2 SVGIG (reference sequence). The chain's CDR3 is CAWSETGNSPLHF. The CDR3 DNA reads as TGTGCCTGGAGTGAGACAGGGAATTCACCCCTCCACTTT.

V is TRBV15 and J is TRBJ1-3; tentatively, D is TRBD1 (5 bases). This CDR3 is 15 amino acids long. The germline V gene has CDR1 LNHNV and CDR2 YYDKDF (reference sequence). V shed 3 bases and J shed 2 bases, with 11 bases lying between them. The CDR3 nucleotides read TGTGCCACCAGCAGGAACGACAGTCCTGGAAACACCATATATTTT. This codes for CATSRNDSPGNTIYF.

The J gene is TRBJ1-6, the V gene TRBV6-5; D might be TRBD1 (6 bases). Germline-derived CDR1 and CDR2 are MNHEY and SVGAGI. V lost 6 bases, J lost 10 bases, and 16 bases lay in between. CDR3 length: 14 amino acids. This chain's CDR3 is CASSHRDSPSPLHF. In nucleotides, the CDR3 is TGTGCCAGCAGCCACAGGGATTCCCCATCACCCCTCCACTTT.

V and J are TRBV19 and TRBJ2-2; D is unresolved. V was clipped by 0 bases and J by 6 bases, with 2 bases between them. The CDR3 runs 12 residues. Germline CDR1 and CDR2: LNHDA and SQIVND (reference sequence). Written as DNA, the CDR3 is TGTGCCAGTAGTATAGACGCCGGGGAGCTGTTTTTT. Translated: CASSIDAGELFF. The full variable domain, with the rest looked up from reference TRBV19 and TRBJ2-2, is DGGITQSPKYLFRKEGQNVTLSCEQNLNHDAMYWYRQDPGQGLRLIYYSQIVNDFQKGDIAEGYSVSREKKESFPLTVTSAQKNPTAFYLCASSIDAGELFFGEGSRLTVL.

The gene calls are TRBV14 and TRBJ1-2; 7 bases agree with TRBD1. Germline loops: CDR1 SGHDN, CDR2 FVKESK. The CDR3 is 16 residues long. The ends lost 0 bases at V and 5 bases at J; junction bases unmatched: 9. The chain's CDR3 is CASSQDPGGLHYGYTF. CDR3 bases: TGTGCCAGCAGCCAAGATCCAGGGGGTTTACATTATGGCTACACCTTC.

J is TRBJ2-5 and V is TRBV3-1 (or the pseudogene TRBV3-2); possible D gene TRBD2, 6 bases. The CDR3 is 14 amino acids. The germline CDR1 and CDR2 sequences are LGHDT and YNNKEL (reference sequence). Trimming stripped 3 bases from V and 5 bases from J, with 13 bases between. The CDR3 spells CASSQSSAGETQYF. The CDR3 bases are TGTGCCAGCAGCCAGTCTAGCGCTGGGGAGACCCAGTACTTC.

Here the CDR3 DNA reads TGTGCCATCAGTGAGGCAGCGGGACAGGGTGATGAAAAACTGTTTTTT. Amino acids: CAISEAAGQGDEKLFF. This chain links TRBV10-3 with TRBJ1-4; 9 bases are a match to TRBD1. The length of the CDR3 is 16 residues. Germline V lookup: CDR1 ENHRY, CDR2 SYGVKD. The trim removed 2 bases at V and 6 bases at J, leaving 7 bases unmatched.

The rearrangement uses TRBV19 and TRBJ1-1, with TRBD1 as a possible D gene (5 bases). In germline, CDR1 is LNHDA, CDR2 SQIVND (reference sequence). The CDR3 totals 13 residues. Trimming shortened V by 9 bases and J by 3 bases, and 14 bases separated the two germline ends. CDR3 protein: CASTEGAYTEAFF. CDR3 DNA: TGTGCCAGCACCGAAGGGGCGTACACTGAAGCTTTCTTT.

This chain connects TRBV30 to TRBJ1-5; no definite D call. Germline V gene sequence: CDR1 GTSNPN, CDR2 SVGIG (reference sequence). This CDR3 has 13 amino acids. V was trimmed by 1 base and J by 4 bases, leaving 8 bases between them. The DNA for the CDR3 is TGTGCCTGGAGTGGAGGAGGAAATCAGCCCCAGCATTTT. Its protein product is CAWSGGGNQPQHF.

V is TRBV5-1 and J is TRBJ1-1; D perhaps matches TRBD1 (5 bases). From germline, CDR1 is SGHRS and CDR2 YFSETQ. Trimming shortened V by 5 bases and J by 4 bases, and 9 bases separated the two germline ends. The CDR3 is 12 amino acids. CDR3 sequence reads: CASRGALTEAFF. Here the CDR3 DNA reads TGCGCCAGCAGAGGGGCCCTCACTGAAGCTTTCTTT.

CDR3 in amino acids: CASSFGRKGSSLGYTF. CDR3 nucleotide sequence: TGTGCCAGCAGTTTTGGGAGGAAGGGGAGTTCTTTGGGCTACACCTTC. The V call is TRBV27, the J call TRBJ1-2; D perhaps matches TRBD1 (5 bases). Germline V lookup: CDR1 MNHEY, CDR2 SMNVEV (reference sequence). CDR3 size: 16 residues. Between the trimmed V and J ends, which lost 3 bases and 8 bases, there was a span of 22 bases.

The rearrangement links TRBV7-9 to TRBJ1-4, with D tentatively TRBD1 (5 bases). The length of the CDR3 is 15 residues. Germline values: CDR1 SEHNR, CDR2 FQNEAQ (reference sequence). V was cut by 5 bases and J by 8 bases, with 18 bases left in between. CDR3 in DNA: TGTGCCAGCAGCCCCGGGGGAGGAAGTGACGAAAAACTGTTTTTT. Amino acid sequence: CASSPGGGSDEKLFF.

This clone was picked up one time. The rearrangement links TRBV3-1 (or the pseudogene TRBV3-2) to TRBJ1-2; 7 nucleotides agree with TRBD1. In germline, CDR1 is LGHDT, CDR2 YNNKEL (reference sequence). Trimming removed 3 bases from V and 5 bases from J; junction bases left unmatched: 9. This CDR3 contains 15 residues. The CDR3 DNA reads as TGTGCCAGCAGCCAGGGGCAGGGGGACTGGTATGGCTACACCTTC. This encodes CASSQGQGDWYGYTF.

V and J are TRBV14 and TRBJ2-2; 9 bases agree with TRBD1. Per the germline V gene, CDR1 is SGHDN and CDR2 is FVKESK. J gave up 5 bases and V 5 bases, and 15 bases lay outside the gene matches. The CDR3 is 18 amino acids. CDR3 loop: CASSNPFGTGPFTGELFF. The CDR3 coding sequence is TGTGCCAGCAGCAATCCTTTCGGGACAGGGCCATTTACCGGGGAGCTGTTTTTT. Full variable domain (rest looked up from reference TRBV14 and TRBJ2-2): EAGVTQFPSHSVIEKGQTVTLRCDPISGHDNLYWYRRVMGKEIKFLLHFVKESKQDESGMPNNRFLAERTGGTYSTLKVQPAELEDSGVYFCASSNPFGTGPFTGELFFGEGSRLTVL.

CDR3 loop: CASSYTIGTSNEQFF. The CDR3 region has the DNA TGTGCCAGCAGTTACACCATCGGGACTAGCAATGAGCAGTTCTTC. The chain recombines TRBV28 with TRBJ2-1; 8 nucleotides line up with TRBD2. There are 15 residues in the CDR3. Germline-derived CDR1 and CDR2 are MDHEN and SYDVKM. Trimming at V came to 4 bases and at J to 6 bases, leaving 8 bases not matched to a gene. Full variable domain (rest looked up from reference TRBV28 and TRBJ2-1): DVKVTQSSRYLVKRTGEKVFLECVQDMDHENMFWYRQDPGLGLRLIYFSYDVKMKEKGDIPEGYSVSREKKERFSLILESASTNQTSMYLCASSYTIGTSNEQFFGPGTRLTVL.

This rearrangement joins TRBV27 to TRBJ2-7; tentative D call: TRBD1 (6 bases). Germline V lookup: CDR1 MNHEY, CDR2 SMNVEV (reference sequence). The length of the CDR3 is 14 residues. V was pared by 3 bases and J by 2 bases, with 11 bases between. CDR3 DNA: TGTGCCAGCAGTTTTCAGGGGCTTGCCTACGAGCAGTACTTC. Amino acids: CASSFQGLAYEQYF.

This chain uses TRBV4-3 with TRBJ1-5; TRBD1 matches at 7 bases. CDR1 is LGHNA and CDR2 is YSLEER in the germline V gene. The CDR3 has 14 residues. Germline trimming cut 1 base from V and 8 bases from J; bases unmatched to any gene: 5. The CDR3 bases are TGCGCCAGCAGCCAAGCGAGGGGGCGCGAGCCCCAGCATTTT. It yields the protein CASSQARGREPQHF.

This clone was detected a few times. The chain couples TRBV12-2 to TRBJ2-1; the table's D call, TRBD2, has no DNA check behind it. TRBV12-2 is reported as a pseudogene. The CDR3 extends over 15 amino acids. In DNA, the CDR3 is TGTGCAAGTCGCTTAGGAAGGCGGGGGGGTCTTGAGCAGTTCTTC. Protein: CASRLGRRGGLEQFF.

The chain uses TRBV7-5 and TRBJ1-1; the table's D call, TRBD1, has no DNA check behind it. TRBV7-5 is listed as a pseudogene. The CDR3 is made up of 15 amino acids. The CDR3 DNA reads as TGTGCCAGAAGCCCACGACAGAGCAAGTACACTGAAGCTTTCTTT. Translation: CARSPRQSKYTEAFF.